These 11 T cell receptor beta chains were sequenced from one sample in a study of T cells in Graves' hyperthyroidism and ophthalmopathy. Researchers amplified the TCR beta CDR3 regions from RNA transcripts. The HTBI primer set drove a first-round RT-PCR of the TCR CDR3. TCRdb re-analysed the multiplex PCR reads in MiXCR, keeping a single row per CDR3 protein. The repertoire holds about 350,000 distinct CDR3 sequences, roughly 20% seen once, with roughly a sixth in the top ten. The source material was blood. The receptors were sampled from a middle-aged woman with Graves' ophthalmopathy.

This clonotype came up many times. This chain uses TRBV12-3 or TRBV12-4 with TRBJ2-5; tentatively, D is TRBD1 (5 bases). The germline V and J ends were trimmed by 1 base and 6 bases, with 6 bases remaining between them. This CDR3 contains 12 residues. DNA for the CDR3: TGTGCCAGCAGTTTAGAGGGGAAGACCCAGTACTTC. This encodes CASSLEGKTQYF.

This clonotype was seen ten or more times. The rearrangement uses TRBV6-1 and TRBJ1-2; D call uncertain. The CDR3 length is 12 residues. V was clipped by 3 bases and J by 2 bases, with 4 bases between them. Germline V gene lookup returns CDR1 MNHNS and CDR2 SASEGT. The CDR3 loop reads CASSDGNYGYTF. The CDR3 DNA reads TGTGCCAGCAGTGATGGCAACTATGGCTACACCTTC.

This clonotype has a count of ten or more. The chain couples TRBV2 to TRBJ2-7; no firm D call. The length of the CDR3 is 14 residues. Germline CDR1 is SNHLY and CDR2 is FYNNEI. V gave up 7 bases and J gave up 1 base, with 14 bases separating them. The CDR3 bases are TGTGCCAGCAAGGACGGGTTTCTATCCTACGAGCAGTACTTC. Translated: CASKDGFLSYEQYF.

Only a few counts were recorded for this clonotype. This chain links TRBV12-3 or TRBV12-4 with TRBJ2-4, with 7 bases aligning to TRBD2. The trim removed 3 bases at V and 0 bases at J, leaving 5 bases unmatched. The CDR3 contains 16 residues. The CDR3 loop is CASSLGGGLAKNIQYF. DNA for the CDR3: TGTGCCAGCAGTTTGGGGGGGGGACTAGCCAAAAACATTCAGTACTTC.

Ten or more counts support this clonotype. V gene TRBV19 combines with J gene TRBJ2-7, with TRBD1 matching 7 bases. The CDR3 contains 13 residues. In germline, CDR1 is LNHDA, CDR2 SQIVND (reference sequence). V lost 7 bases to trimming and J lost 7 bases; unmatched junction nucleotides: 10. The CDR3 reads CASIGVGGREQYF. The CDR3 DNA is TGTGCCAGTATTGGCGTAGGGGGCCGAGAGCAGTACTTC.

There are many counts of this clonotype. The V call is TRBV28, the J call TRBJ1-1, with 9 bases matching TRBD1. In germline, CDR1 is MDHEN, CDR2 SYDVKM. The CDR3 spans 12 residues. Trimming took 5 bases from V and 11 from J; bases not matched to a gene: 6. The CDR3 here is CASSVTGGLAFF. In nucleotides, the CDR3 is TGTGCCAGCAGTGTCACAGGGGGCTTGGCTTTCTTT.

This chain connects TRBV6-1 to TRBJ2-7; 8 bases line up with TRBD2. This CDR3 contains 13 residues. With 8 bases clipped from V and 5 bases from J, the junction kept 8 bases outside the gene matches. CDR1 is MNHNS and CDR2 is SASEGT in the germline V gene. CDR3 sequence reads: CASGSTTSDEQYF. CDR3 coding DNA: TGTGCCAGCGGCTCAACGACTAGCGACGAGCAGTACTTC.

This clonotype was counted at least ten times. The J gene is TRBJ1-5, the V gene TRBV12-3 or TRBV12-4; D may be TRBD1 (5 bases). The CDR3 has 13 residues. V lost 5 bases to trimming and J lost 7 bases, with 12 bases between them. This CDR3 reads CASSPGYQQPQHF. CDR3 nucleotides: TGTGCCAGCAGTCCAGGGTATCAACAGCCCCAGCATTTT.

This clonotype was counted ten times or more. The chain employs TRBV20-1 and TRBJ1-5; 10 bases line up with TRBD1. The CDR3 length is 17 residues. In germline, CDR1 is DFQATT, CDR2 SNEGSKA (reference sequence). V trimming: 0 bases; J trimming: 0 bases; junction bases outside the gene matches: 5. The CDR3 coding sequence is TGCAGTGCTAGAGATGGGACAGGGGCCCCTAGCAATCAGCCCCAGCATTTT. Translation gives CSARDGTGAPSNQPQHF.

The table lists this clonotype with many counts. This rearrangement joins TRBV27 to TRBJ2-4; 11 positions agree with TRBD2. Germline CDR1 MNHEY, CDR2 SMNVEV (reference sequence). The ends lost 6 bases at V and 0 bases at J; junction bases unmatched: 13. The CDR3 is 19 residues long. CDR3 nucleotides: TGTGCCAGCAGCCAGACTAGCGGGACAGGTGGGCTAGCCAAAAACATTCAGTACTTC. It codes for CASSQTSGTGGLAKNIQYF.

This clonotype was counted many times. The genes are TRBV20-1 and TRBJ2-5, with 7 bases that match TRBD2. Trimming took 5 bases from V and 7 from J; bases not matched to a gene: 13. Germline lookup yields CDR1 DFQATT and CDR2 SNEGSKA (reference sequence). This CDR3 region has 14 residues. CDR3 residues: CSAGAGEGEGTQYF. The CDR3 nucleotides read TGCAGTGCTGGGGCCGGGGAGGGAGAAGGGACCCAGTACTTC.